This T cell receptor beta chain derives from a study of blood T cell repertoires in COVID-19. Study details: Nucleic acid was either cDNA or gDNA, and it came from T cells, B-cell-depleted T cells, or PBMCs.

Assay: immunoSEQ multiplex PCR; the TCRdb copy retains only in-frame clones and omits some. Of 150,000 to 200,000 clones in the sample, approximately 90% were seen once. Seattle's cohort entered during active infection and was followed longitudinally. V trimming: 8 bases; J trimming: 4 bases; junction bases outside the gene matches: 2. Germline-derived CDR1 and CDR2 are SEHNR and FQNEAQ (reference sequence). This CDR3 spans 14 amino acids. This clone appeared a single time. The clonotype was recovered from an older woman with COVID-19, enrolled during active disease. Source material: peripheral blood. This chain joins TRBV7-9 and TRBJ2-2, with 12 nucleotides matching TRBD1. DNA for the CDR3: TGTGCCAGCTCGGGACAGGGGGCCACCGGGGAGCTGTTTTTT. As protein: CASSGQGATGELFF. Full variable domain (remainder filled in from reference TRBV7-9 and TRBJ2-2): DTGVSQNPRHKITKRGQNVTFRCDPISEHNRLYWYRQTLGQGPEFLTYFQNEAQLEKSRLLSDRFSAERPKGSFSTLEIQRTEQGDSAMYLCASSGQGATGELFFGEGSRLTVL.